These 16 T cell receptor beta chains originate from one sample sequenced in a study of coeliac disease. Using immunoSEQ multiplex PCR, the repertoire was profiled, and TCRdb retains in-frame clones only, with some absent. The sample includes thousands of clones, roughly 67% of them seen just once. Material for sequencing was lamina propria lymphocytes from the gut. All receptors come from an older woman with celiac disease.

This clone was picked up a small number of times. This chain connects TRBV5-1 to TRBJ2-3; TRBD2 is a possible D gene (5 bases). The length of the CDR3 is 14 residues. The V end lost 4 bases, the J end lost 6 bases, and 15 bases lay between the germline ends. Germline lookup yields CDR1 SGHRS and CDR2 YFSETQ. CDR3 bases: TGCGCCAGCAGCCCGGACCCGCGGGCGGATACGCAGTATTTT. Translated, it gives CASSPDPRADTQYF. Full variable domain (missing parts from reference TRBV5-1 and TRBJ2-3): KAGVTQTPRYLIKTRGQQVTLSCSPISGHRSVSWYQQTPGQGLQFLFEYFSETQRNKGNFPGRFSGRQFSNSRSEMNVSTLELGDSALYLCASSPDPRADTQYFGPGTRLTVL.

This rearrangement joins TRBV5-1 to TRBJ1-1, with a weak D call TRBD1 (6 bases). Germline V lookup: CDR1 SGHRS, CDR2 YFSETQ. Trimming shortened V by 2 bases and J by 1 base, and 12 bases separated the two germline ends. The CDR3 has 15 amino acids. CDR3 region: CASSLTGTPNTEAFF. As DNA, the CDR3 is TGCGCCAGCAGCTTAACCGGGACACCGAACACTGAAGCTTTCTTT.

The chain combines TRBV10-3 with TRBJ1-1; D ambiguous. Per germline, CDR1 ENHRY and CDR2 SYGVKD. Trimming cost V 5 bases and J 1 base, with 5 bases left between them. The CDR3 is 12 residues long. CDR3 DNA: TGTGCCATCAGTCCCAGGAACACTGAAGCTTTCTTT. Translation: CAISPRNTEAFF.

The rearrangement links TRBV5-4 to TRBJ2-1; the D gene is possibly TRBD2 (6 bases). The germline CDR1 and CDR2 sequences are SGHNT and YYREEE (reference sequence). Trimming pared 1 base from V and 7 bases from J, leaving 9 bases between. CDR3 length equals 13 residues. The CDR3 loop is CASSLTSSNEQFF. The CDR3 nucleotides read TGTGCCAGCAGCTTGACTAGCTCTAATGAGCAGTTCTTC. Looking up the rest from reference TRBV5-4 and TRBJ2-1 gives the full variable domain: ETGVTQSPTHLIKTRGQQVTLRCSSQSGHNTVSWYQQALGQGPQFIFQYYREEENGRGNFPPRFSGLQFPNYSSELNVNALELDDSALYLCASSLTSSNEQFFGPGTRLTVL.

The chain links TRBV30 to TRBJ1-3, with TRBD1 as a possible D gene (5 bases). V dropped 4 bases and J dropped 4 bases, with 5 bases sitting between them. Germline V gene sequence: CDR1 GTSNPN, CDR2 SVGIG (reference sequence). The CDR3 sequence is 11 residues long. In DNA, the CDR3 is TGTGCCTGGACAGGGGGAAACACCATATATTTT. Translated, it gives CAWTGGNTIYF.

The chain joins TRBV4-1 to TRBJ2-3; TRBD1 matches at 9 bases. CDR1 MGHRA and CDR2 YSYEKL come from the germline V gene. The ends lost 4 bases at V and 2 bases at J; junction bases unmatched: 4. CDR3 size: 15 residues. This CDR3 is CASSPGTGFTDTQYF. CDR3 nucleotides: TGCGCCAGCAGCCCTGGGACAGGGTTCACAGATACGCAGTATTTT.

The chain links TRBV7-2 to TRBJ1-4, with TRBD1 matching over 7 bases. Per the germline V gene, CDR1 is SGHTA and CDR2 is FQGNSA. With 3 bases clipped from V and 3 bases from J, the junction kept 4 bases outside the gene matches. The CDR3 has 15 residues. For the CDR3, the DNA is TGTGCCAGCAGCTTCCTAACAGGGGCTAATGAAAAACTGTTTTTT. It codes for CASSFLTGANEKLFF.

On this clone: One end of the junction varies from germline; a read error may be responsible. The gene calls are TRBV29-1 and TRBJ1-2; D call uncertain. The CDR3 is 11 residues long. The germline V gene has CDR1 SQVTM and CDR2 ANQGSEA. The CDR3 reads CSVEEVVDSAF. CDR3 in DNA: TGCAGCGTTGAAGAAGTTGTCGACTCAGCCTTC.

The chain has TRBV5-5 and TRBJ2-5; the match to TRBD2 covers 9 bases. The CDR3 loop spans 15 amino acids. Germline values: CDR1 SGHKS, CDR2 YYEKEE (reference sequence). The V gene end was trimmed by 4 bases and the J gene end by 4 bases; junction bases not matched to a gene: 8. This CDR3 is CASSLSAGGIETQYF. In DNA form, the CDR3 reads TGTGCCAGCAGCCTCTCAGCGGGGGGAATAGAGACCCAGTACTTC.

The chain combines TRBV4-1 with TRBJ2-5; tentative D call: TRBD2 (6 bases). The DNA end favors TRBJ2-7, so the J call may be wrong. Per the germline V gene, CDR1 is MGHRA and CDR2 is YSYEKL. The CDR3 runs to 12 residues. CDR3 in DNA: TGCGCCAGCAGCCTGGCGGGGAACGAGCAGTACTTC. As protein: CASSLAGNEQYF.

This rearrangement joins TRBV18 to TRBJ2-7; D perhaps matches TRBD1 (5 bases). The V end was cut by 0 bases, the J end by 2 bases, with 8 bases between. From germline, CDR1 is KGHSH and CDR2 LQKENI. The length of the CDR3 is 14 residues. The CDR3: CASSPPSRAYEQYF. CDR3 DNA sequence: TGTGCCAGCTCACCACCGTCCAGGGCCTACGAGCAGTACTTC. The complete variable domain, with remaining parts taken from reference TRBV18 and TRBJ2-7, reads NAGVMQNPRHLVRRRGQEARLRCSPMKGHSHVYWYRQLPEEGLKFMVYLQKENIIDESGMPKERFSAEFPKEGPSILRIQQVVRGDSAAYFCASSPPSRAYEQYFGPGTRLTVT.

This clone was counted between two and nine times. The gene calls are TRBV28 and TRBJ1-5; the match to TRBD1 covers 9 bases. The germline CDR1 and CDR2 sequences are MDHEN and SYDVKM. V lost 5 bases and J lost 7; bases outside the gene matches: 9. The CDR3 loop spans 15 amino acids. CDR3 DNA sequence: TGTGCCAGCAGTCGCACAGGGGGCGGTGGACAGCCCCAGCATTTT. Encoded protein: CASSRTGGGGQPQHF. The full variable domain, with the rest looked up from reference TRBV28 and TRBJ1-5, is DVKVTQSSRYLVKRTGEKVFLECVQDMDHENMFWYRQDPGLGLRLIYFSYDVKMKEKGDIPEGYSVSREKKERFSLILESASTNQTSMYLCASSRTGGGGQPQHFGDGTRLSIL.

This sequence joins TRBV7-7 and TRBJ2-2, with a possible D match to TRBD2 (6 bases). V dropped 5 bases and J dropped 1 base, with 11 bases sitting between them. Germline-derived CDR1 and CDR2 are SSHAT and FNYEAQ (reference sequence). The CDR3 has 15 residues. The DNA for the CDR3 is TGTGCCAGCAGCCCTTCCGGGGGGAACACCGGGGAGCTGTTTTTT. As protein: CASSPSGGNTGELFF.

This clone turned up a few times. This chain connects TRBV7-2 to TRBJ2-3; tentative D call: TRBD1 (6 bases). Germline V gives CDR1 SGHTA, CDR2 FQGNSA. V was trimmed by 2 bases and J by 2 bases, leaving 8 bases between them. This CDR3 is built from 14 residues. The CDR3 is CASSLTGHTDTQYF. DNA of the CDR3: TGTGCCAGCAGCTTAACAGGGCACACAGATACGCAGTATTTT.

The chain combines TRBV6-1 with TRBJ1-6; a weak D match, TRBD1 (6 bases). V was cut by 7 bases and J by 5 bases, with 9 bases left in between. The CDR3 loop spans 13 amino acids. From germline, CDR1 is MNHNS and CDR2 SASEGT. Written as DNA, the CDR3 is TGTGCCAGCACGACAGGAGATAATTCACCCCTCCACTTT. Its translation: CASTTGDNSPLHF.

With respect to this clone: Within the sample, other DNA sequences also encode this same CDR3. The V call is TRBV19, the J call TRBJ2-7; D not certain. The germline V gene has CDR1 LNHDA and CDR2 SQIVND (reference sequence). The V end lost 4 bases, the J end lost 4 bases, and 8 bases lay between the germline ends. The CDR3 sequence is 12 residues long. The CDR3 DNA reads TGTGCCAGTAGTACAGGCTCGTACGAGCAGTACTTC. Protein: CASSTGSYEQYF.